These 17 T cell receptor beta chains were sequenced from one sample in a study of T cell responses to AZD1222 COVID-19 vaccine. Here immunoSEQ multiplex PCR was the method, and the copy in TCRdb shows in-frame clones only, minus some. The top ten clones hold 5% to 6% of a sample with some 80,000 clones, just under 90% of them seen once. The sequencing used peripheral blood, collected on day 0 of AZD1222 vaccination. These receptors all come from an adult in good health.

The chain uses TRBV5-1 and TRBJ2-1, with 8 nucleotides matching TRBD2. The CDR3 runs 17 residues. Per the germline V gene, CDR1 is SGHRS and CDR2 is YFSETQ. Trimming took 4 bases from V and 5 from J; bases not matched to a gene: 14. CDR3 protein: CASSPVLAGGYHNEQFF. The CDR3 DNA is TGCGCCAGCAGCCCGGTTTTGGCGGGGGGATACCACAATGAGCAGTTCTTC.

For this clone: Other DNA sequences in this specimen translate into the identical CDR3. This chain uses TRBV18 with TRBJ1-1; D gene uncertain. The V gene lost 5 bases and the J gene lost 0 bases, with 7 bases spanning the gap. The CDR3 extends over 13 amino acids. Germline V gene data show CDR1 as KGHSH and CDR2 as LQKENI. CDR3 bases: TGTGCCAGCTCAGGGGATATGAACACTGAAGCTTTCTTT. Translating gives CASSGDMNTEAFF.

The J gene is TRBJ1-4, the V gene TRBV15, with D perhaps matching TRBD1 (5 bases). The CDR3 loop spans 17 amino acids. Germline V lookup: CDR1 LNHNV, CDR2 YYDKDF (reference sequence). Trimming left V 2 bases short and J 7 bases short, with 20 bases between. In DNA, the CDR3 is TGTGCCACCAGCAGAAACACCGGGGGTTCGAGCGGTGAAAAACTGTTTTTT. Translated: CATSRNTGGSSGEKLFF.

This chain connects TRBV5-1 to TRBJ1-2, with TRBD1 as a possible D gene (6 bases). In germline, CDR1 is SGHRS, CDR2 YFSETQ. This CDR3 spans 13 amino acids. The V and J ends lost 4 bases and 4 bases respectively, with 11 bases between them. The CDR3 DNA is TGCGCCAGCAGCCCTGGACAGACCTATGGCTACACCTTC. Amino acid sequence: CASSPGQTYGYTF.

The CDR3 region is CASSPVFRESLAGGRMYEQYF. As DNA, the CDR3 is TGTGCCAGCAGCCCGGTGTTCAGGGAATCCCTAGCGGGGGGCCGAATGTACGAGCAGTACTTC. The rearrangement links TRBV14 to TRBJ2-7; 11 nucleotides align to TRBD2. The J segment lost 4 bases and the V segment lost 4 bases, leaving 24 bases of the junction unmatched. CDR1 SGHDN and CDR2 FVKESK come from the germline V gene. The CDR3 consists of 21 residues.

This rearrangement joins TRBV19 to TRBJ1-2, with unresolved D. The V gene lost 3 bases and the J gene lost 4 bases, with 9 bases spanning the gap. Germline values: CDR1 LNHDA, CDR2 SQIVND (reference sequence). The CDR3 extends over 13 amino acids. Written as DNA, the CDR3 is TGTGCCAGTAGTATTCTGGGGAGCTATGGCTACACCTTC. This codes for CASSILGSYGYTF.

The rearrangement links TRBV27 to TRBJ2-1; a weak D match, TRBD1 (6 bases). Germline-derived CDR1 and CDR2 are MNHEY and SMNVEV (reference sequence). Trimming removed 3 bases from V and 2 bases from J, with 17 bases in between. The length of the CDR3 is 17 residues. The CDR3 sequence: CASSLGHTGTPYNEQFF. DNA for the CDR3: TGTGCCAGCAGTTTGGGACATACCGGGACACCCTACAATGAGCAGTTCTTC.

J is TRBJ1-1 and V is TRBV11-1; perhaps TRBD1 as D (6 bases). V was shortened by 0 bases and J by 4 bases, with 24 bases between the two germline ends. The CDR3 extends over 19 amino acids. Germline CDR1 reads SGHAT; CDR2 reads FQDESV (reference sequence). CDR3 sequence: CASSLAAGRAGDISTEAFF. The CDR3 DNA reads TGTGCCAGCAGCTTAGCTGCCGGGAGGGCAGGGGATATTAGCACTGAAGCTTTCTTT.

This clone appeared a single time. V is TRBV19 and J is TRBJ1-2, with a weak D call TRBD1 (6 bases). V lost 11 bases and J lost 2, with 21 bases in between. Germline V gene sequence: CDR1 LNHDA, CDR2 SQIVND (reference sequence). CDR3 length equals 15 residues. CDR3 coding DNA: TGTGCCGCCCGGGACACGCAGACGTTAAACTATGGCTACACCTTC. This gives the protein CAARDTQTLNYGYTF.

The chain joins TRBV2 to TRBJ2-5; 11 nucleotides match TRBD1. The CDR3 loop spans 15 amino acids. Germline V gene data show CDR1 as SNHLY and CDR2 as FYNNEI. The junction had 11 bases not matched to a gene; V was cut back by 5 bases and J by 9 bases. The CDR3 sequence: CASSITRTGGRAQYF. CDR3 DNA: TGTGCCAGCAGTATCACCCGGACAGGGGGCAGGGCCCAGTACTTC. The whole variable domain, remainder taken from reference TRBV2 and TRBJ2-5, is EPEVTQTPSHQVTQMGQEVILRCVPISNHLYFYWYRQILGQKVEFLVSFYNNEISEKSEIFDDQFSVERPDGSNFTLKIRSTKLEDSAMYFCASSITRTGGRAQYFGPGTRLLVL.

V and J are TRBV9 and TRBJ2-1, with D perhaps matching TRBD1 or TRBD2 (5 bases each). The germline gives CDR1 SGDLS, CDR2 YYNGEE. V was clipped by 3 bases and J by 6 bases, with 13 bases between them. This CDR3 region has 14 residues. The CDR3 spells CASSEGPPGNEQFF. CDR3 bases: TGTGCCAGCAGCGAGGGACCTCCCGGCAATGAGCAGTTCTTC.

The rearrangement links TRBV5-4 to TRBJ1-3; D is ambiguous. The germline V and J ends were trimmed by 0 bases and 0 bases, with 10 bases remaining between them. This CDR3 comprises 16 residues. Germline V CDR1 and CDR2: SGHNT, YYREEE (reference sequence). CDR3 coding DNA: TGTGCCAGCAGCTTGGCTGGGGTTAACTCTGGAAACACCATATATTTT. It translates to CASSLAGVNSGNTIYF.

The CDR3 sequence is CASTSLDRGYSYGYTF. CDR3 sequence (DNA): TGTGCCAGTACCTCCCTGGACAGGGGTTATAGCTATGGCTACACCTTC. The chain combines TRBV19 with TRBJ1-2; TRBD1 matches 9 bases. Germline V gives CDR1 LNHDA, CDR2 SQIVND (reference sequence). V gave up 7 bases and J gave up 4 bases; unmatched junction bases: 13. CDR3 length: 16 residues.

The CDR3 is CASSLLFGTAKNIQYF. CDR3 bases: TGTGCCAGCAGTTTATTATTTGGGACAGCCAAAAACATTCAGTACTTC. The chain employs TRBV27 and TRBJ2-4; D is possibly TRBD1 or TRBD2 (5 bases each). V lost 1 base to trimming and J lost 0 bases, with 10 bases between them. The CDR3 has 16 amino acids. The germline V gene encodes CDR1 MNHEY and CDR2 SMNVEV (reference sequence).

In its sample, this clone was seen once. The chain carries TRBV6-2 or TRBV6-3 and TRBJ2-7; TRBD1 agrees at 9 bases. V lost 5 bases, J lost 0 bases, and 8 bases stayed unmatched. The CDR3 contains 16 residues. In germline, CDR1 is MNHEY, CDR2 SVGEGT. In DNA form, the CDR3 reads TGTGCCAGCAGTACCTTCGGGACAGGGAACTCCTACGAGCAGTACTTC. This codes for CASSTFGTGNSYEQYF.

The chain has TRBV5-8 and TRBJ1-1; D gene unclear. The CDR3 sequence is 16 residues long. Germline V gene lookup returns CDR1 SGHTS and CDR2 YDEGEE. Trimming cost V 1 base and J 1 base, with 14 bases left between them. The CDR3 loop reads CASSLRSGSPNTEAFF. CDR3 sequence (DNA): TGTGCCAGCAGCTTGCGTAGTGGCTCACCGAACACTGAAGCTTTCTTT.

The chain links TRBV3-1 (or the pseudogene TRBV3-2) to TRBJ2-1; the D is unclear. The CDR3 spans 16 residues. V was pared by 6 bases and J by 0 bases, with 15 bases between. Germline lookup yields CDR1 LGHDT and CDR2 YNNKEL (reference sequence). The CDR3 DNA sequence: TGTGCCAGCAGTCAACGCCACTCCGTCTCCTACAATGAGCAGTTCTTC. Protein product: CASSQRHSVSYNEQFF.